The source of this TCR beta chain is a study of T cell changes during pregnancy in multiple sclerosis. This table comes from immunoSEQ multiplex PCR, and its TCRdb copy is limited to in-frame clones, with some not included. Counted here are around 80,000 clones, 92% occurring once; the ten biggest clones make up around 1.4%. V lost 4 bases and J lost 4; bases outside the gene matches: 6. Germline V lookup: CDR1 SGHDT, CDR2 YYEEEE. The CDR3 is made up of 14 amino acids. The source was peripheral blood, collected before pregnancy. The receptor's source is a female donor with multiple sclerosis, enrolled in a pregnancy study. The V gene is TRBV5-6, the J gene TRBJ2-7, with 9 bases identical to TRBD1. DNA for the CDR3: TGTGCCAGCAGCCCCCCAGGGACAGGGTACGAGCAGTACTTC. Translating gives CASSPPGTGYEQYF.